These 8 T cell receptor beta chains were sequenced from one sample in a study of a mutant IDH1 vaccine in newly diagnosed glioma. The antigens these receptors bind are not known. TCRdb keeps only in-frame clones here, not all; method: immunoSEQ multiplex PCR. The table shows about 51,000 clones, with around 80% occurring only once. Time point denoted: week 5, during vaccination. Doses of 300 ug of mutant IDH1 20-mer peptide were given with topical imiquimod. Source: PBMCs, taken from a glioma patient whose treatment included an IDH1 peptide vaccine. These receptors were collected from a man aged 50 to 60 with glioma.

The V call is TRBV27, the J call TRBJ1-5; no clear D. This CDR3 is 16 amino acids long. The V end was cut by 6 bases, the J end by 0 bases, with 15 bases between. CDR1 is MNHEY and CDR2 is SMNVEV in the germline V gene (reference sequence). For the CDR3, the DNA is TGTGCCAGCAGAACTCTGACCGGCTTTAGCAATCAGCCCCAGCATTTT. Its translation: CASRTLTGFSNQPQHF.

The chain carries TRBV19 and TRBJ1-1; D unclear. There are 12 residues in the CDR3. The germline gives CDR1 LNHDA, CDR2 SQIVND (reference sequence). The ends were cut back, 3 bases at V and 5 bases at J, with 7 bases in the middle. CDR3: CASSIGLTEAFF. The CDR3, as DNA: TGTGCCAGTAGTATTGGGTTGACTGAAGCTTTCTTT. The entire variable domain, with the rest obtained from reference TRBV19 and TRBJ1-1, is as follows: DGGITQSPKYLFRKEGQNVTLSCEQNLNHDAMYWYRQDPGQGLRLIYYSQIVNDFQKGDIAEGYSVSREKKESFPLTVTSAQKNPTAFYLCASSIGLTEAFFGQGTRLTVV.

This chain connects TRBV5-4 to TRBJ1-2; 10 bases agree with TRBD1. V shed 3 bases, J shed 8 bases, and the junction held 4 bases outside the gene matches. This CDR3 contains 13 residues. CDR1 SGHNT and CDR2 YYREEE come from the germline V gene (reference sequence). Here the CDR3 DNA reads TGTGCCAGCAGCTCGGACAGGGGGTTCGGCTACACCTTC. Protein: CASSSDRGFGYTF. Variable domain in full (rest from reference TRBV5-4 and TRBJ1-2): ETGVTQSPTHLIKTRGQQVTLRCSSQSGHNTVSWYQQALGQGPQFIFQYYREEENGRGNFPPRFSGLQFPNYSSELNVNALELDDSALYLCASSSDRGFGYTFGSGTRLTVV.

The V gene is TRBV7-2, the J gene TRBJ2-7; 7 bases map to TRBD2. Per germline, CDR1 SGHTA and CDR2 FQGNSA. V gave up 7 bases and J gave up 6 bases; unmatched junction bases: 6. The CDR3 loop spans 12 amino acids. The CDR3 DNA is TGTGCCAGCAACGAGTGGGGGGGCGAGCAGTACTTC. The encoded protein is CASNEWGGEQYF.

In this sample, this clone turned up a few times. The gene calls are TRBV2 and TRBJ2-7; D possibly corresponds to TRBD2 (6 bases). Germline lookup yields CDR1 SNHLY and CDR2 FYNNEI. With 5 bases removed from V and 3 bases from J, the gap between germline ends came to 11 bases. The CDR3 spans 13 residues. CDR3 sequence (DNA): TGTGCCAGCAGTCTGGGGGACTTCTACGAGCAGTACTTC. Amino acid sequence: CASSLGDFYEQYF.

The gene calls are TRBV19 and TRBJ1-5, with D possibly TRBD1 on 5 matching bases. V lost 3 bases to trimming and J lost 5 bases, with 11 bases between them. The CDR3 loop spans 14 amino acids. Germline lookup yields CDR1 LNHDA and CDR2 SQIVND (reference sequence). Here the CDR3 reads CASSMGQGYQPQHF. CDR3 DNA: TGTGCCAGTAGTATGGGGCAGGGATATCAGCCCCAGCATTTT.

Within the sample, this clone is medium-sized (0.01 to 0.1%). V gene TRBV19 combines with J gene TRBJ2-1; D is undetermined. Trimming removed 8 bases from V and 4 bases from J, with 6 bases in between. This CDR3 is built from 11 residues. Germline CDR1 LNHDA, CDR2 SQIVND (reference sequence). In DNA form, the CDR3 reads TGTGCCAGTTCCTCTTACAATGAGCAGTTCTTC. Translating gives CASSSYNEQFF.

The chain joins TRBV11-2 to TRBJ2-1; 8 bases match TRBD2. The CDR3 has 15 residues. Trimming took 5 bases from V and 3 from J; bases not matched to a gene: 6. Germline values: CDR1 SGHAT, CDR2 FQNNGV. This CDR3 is CASSLSRGDYNEQFF. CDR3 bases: TGTGCCAGCAGCCTGTCGCGGGGGGACTACAATGAGCAGTTCTTC.